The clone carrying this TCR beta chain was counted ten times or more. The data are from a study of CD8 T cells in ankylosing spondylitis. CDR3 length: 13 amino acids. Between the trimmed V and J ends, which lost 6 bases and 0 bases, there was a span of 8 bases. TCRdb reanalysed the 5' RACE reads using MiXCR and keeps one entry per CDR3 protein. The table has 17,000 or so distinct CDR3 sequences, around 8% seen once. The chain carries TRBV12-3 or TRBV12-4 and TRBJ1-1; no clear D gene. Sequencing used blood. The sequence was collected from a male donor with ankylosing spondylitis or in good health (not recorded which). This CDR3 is CASSPHLNTEAFF. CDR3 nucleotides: TGTGCCAGCAGCCCTCACTTGAACACTGAAGCTTTCTTT.